The next 17 T cell receptor beta chains were all read from a single sample in a study of T cell responses to AZD1222 COVID-19 vaccine. Sequencing was performed with immunoSEQ multiplex PCR; in TCRdb, only in-frame clones are kept and a portion is missing. The sample includes about 120,000 clones, more than 75% of them seen just once. Sample: peripheral blood, taken on day 0 of AZD1222 vaccination. These receptors all stem from an adult in good health.

This clone showed up many times. V usage is TRBV7-3 and J usage is TRBJ1-1; TRBD1 aligns across 9 bases. Unmatched junction bases numbered 2, after V lost 5 bases and J lost 4 bases. Per the germline V gene, CDR1 is SGHTA and CDR2 is FQGTGA. CDR3 length: 13 residues. CDR3 in amino acids: CASSGTGSTEAFF. The CDR3 DNA sequence: TGTGCCAGCAGCGGGACAGGGTCCACTGAAGCTTTCTTT.

This chain joins TRBV30 and TRBJ1-3, with D possibly TRBD1 on 5 matching bases. Per the germline V gene, CDR1 is GTSNPN and CDR2 is SVGIG (reference sequence). This CDR3 contains 15 residues. Trimming cost V 5 bases and J 2 bases, with 16 bases left between them. The CDR3 region is CAWGRFGGAGNTIYF. The CDR3 region has the DNA TGTGCCTGGGGTCGTTTTGGGGGAGCTGGAAACACCATATATTTT.

The genes are TRBV6-5 and TRBJ1-2, with TRBD1 as a possible D gene (6 bases). This CDR3 spans 15 amino acids. The ends were cut back, 3 bases at V and 6 bases at J, with 17 bases in the middle. CDR1 and CDR2 (germline): MNHEY, SVGAGI. This CDR3 reads CASSYTGGASDGYTF. CDR3 in DNA: TGTGCCAGCAGTTATACGGGGGGCGCATCGGATGGCTACACCTTC.

The chain employs TRBV6-1 and TRBJ2-7; D not resolved. This CDR3 spans 13 amino acids. V was clipped by 1 base and J by 1 base, with 5 bases between them. Germline lookup yields CDR1 MNHNS and CDR2 SASEGT. DNA of the CDR3: TGTGCCAGCAGTGAAGTAGTTTCCTACGAGCAGTACTTC. It specifies CASSEVVSYEQYF.

The gene calls are TRBV4-1 and TRBJ2-1; 7 nucleotides agree with TRBD2. The CDR3 is 13 amino acids. V dropped 0 bases and J dropped 8; count of bases not matched to a gene: 1. Per the germline V gene, CDR1 is MGHRA and CDR2 is YSYEKL. CDR3 region: CASSQDGGDEQFF. In DNA, the CDR3 is TGCGCCAGCAGCCAAGATGGGGGGGATGAGCAGTTCTTC.

The V gene is TRBV7-7, the J gene TRBJ1-1; D call uncertain. This CDR3 region has 13 residues. V dropped 5 bases and J dropped 1 base, with 8 bases sitting between them. The V gene's germline CDR1 is SSHAT and CDR2 FNYEAQ (reference sequence). In DNA form, the CDR3 reads TGTGCCAGCAGCCCAGACCAGAACACTGAAGCTTTCTTT. This codes for CASSPDQNTEAFF.

This clone came up a few times. The V gene is TRBV9, the J gene TRBJ1-1, with TRBD1 identical over 10 bases. V gave up 3 bases and J gave up 2 bases; unmatched junction bases: 4. CDR1 is SGDLS, CDR2 YYNGEE, per germline. There are 15 residues in the CDR3. The CDR3 is CASSGTGGVNTEAFF. DNA of the CDR3: TGTGCCAGCAGCGGGACAGGGGGGGTCAACACTGAAGCTTTCTTT.

V and J are TRBV9 and TRBJ1-1, with 7 bases identical to TRBD1. V lost 7 bases, J lost 1 base, and 1 base stayed unmatched. This CDR3 has 12 amino acids. Germline CDR1 and CDR2: SGDLS and YYNGEE. CDR3 in DNA: TGTGCCAGCGGACAGGCGAACACTGAAGCTTTCTTT. Residues: CASGQANTEAFF.

CDR3 sequence (DNA): TGTGCCACCAGCAGAGATCAGGGGTTGGTGCGGGAGGGCTCCTACGAGCAGTACTTC. Protein product: CATSRDQGLVREGSYEQYF. J is TRBJ2-7 and V is TRBV15; TRBD2 matches 9 bases. The CDR3 loop spans 19 amino acids. Germline CDR1 LNHNV, CDR2 YYDKDF (reference sequence). With 0 bases clipped from V and 0 bases from J, the junction kept 12 bases outside the gene matches.

DNA of the CDR3: TGTGCCAGCTCACGTTCGGACGTATGGCATGAAAAACTGTTTTTT. This codes for CASSRSDVWHEKLFF. V is TRBV18 and J is TRBJ1-4; D is unclear. From germline, CDR1 is KGHSH and CDR2 LQKENI. Between the trimmed V and J ends, which lost 4 bases and 6 bases, there was a span of 15 bases. The CDR3 is 15 amino acids.

V usage is TRBV19 and J usage is TRBJ2-7; 10 bases line up with TRBD1. In germline, CDR1 is LNHDA, CDR2 SQIVND (reference sequence). With 3 bases clipped from V and 5 bases from J, the junction kept 1 base outside the gene matches. The CDR3 has 13 amino acids. The chain's CDR3 is CASSIGQGDEQYF. The CDR3 nucleotides are TGTGCCAGTAGTATTGGACAGGGGGACGAGCAGTACTTC.

This chain links TRBV25-1 with TRBJ1-1, with TRBD1 as a possible D gene (5 bases). Germline V gene lookup returns CDR1 MGHDK and CDR2 SYGVNS. This CDR3 contains 12 residues. V was trimmed by 4 bases and J by 8 bases, leaving 11 bases between them. The CDR3 region has the DNA TGTGCCAGCAGTGGGACTAACAGGGAAGCTTTCTTT. It translates to CASSGTNREAFF.

The rearrangement uses TRBV3-1 (or the pseudogene TRBV3-2) and TRBJ2-1; tentatively, D is TRBD1 (6 bases). Germline loops: CDR1 LGHDT, CDR2 YNNKEL (reference sequence). V lost 3 bases and J 2 bases, leaving 14 bases between the germline ends. CDR3 length: 16 residues. The CDR3: CASSQASGATYNEQFF. Written as DNA, the CDR3 is TGTGCCAGCAGCCAGGCATCAGGGGCTACCTACAATGAGCAGTTCTTC.

V is TRBV15 and J is TRBJ1-5, with D unclear. There are 14 residues in the CDR3. V was cut by 1 base and J by 7 bases, with 11 bases left in between. Germline lookup yields CDR1 LNHNV and CDR2 YYDKDF (reference sequence). Here the CDR3 DNA reads TGTGCCACCAGCAGAGCTGGGTTGGGCCAGCCCCAGCATTTT. It codes for CATSRAGLGQPQHF.

The chain links TRBV2 to TRBJ1-6; D is unresolved. This CDR3 spans 16 amino acids. Germline V CDR1 and CDR2: SNHLY, FYNNEI. Trimming removed 3 bases from V and 7 bases from J, with 16 bases in between. In DNA, the CDR3 is TGTGCCAGCAGTGAGCTGTCGACGTTGGGAAATTCACCCCTCCACTTT. It specifies CASSELSTLGNSPLHF.

CDR3 protein: CASSYRVLGTEAFF. Written as DNA, the CDR3 is TGTGCCAGCAGTTACAGGGTCCTGGGGACTGAAGCTTTCTTT. V and J are TRBV6-5 and TRBJ1-1; D unclear. Germline V lookup: CDR1 MNHEY, CDR2 SVGAGI. The CDR3 is 14 residues long. V was cut by 2 bases and J by 5 bases, with 12 bases left in between.

The chain links TRBV19 to TRBJ1-5, with D maybe TRBD1 (6 bases). The germline gives CDR1 LNHDA, CDR2 SQIVND (reference sequence). This CDR3 spans 15 amino acids. V gave up 6 bases and J gave up 5 bases, with 17 bases separating them. The CDR3 protein is CASRPTGSSHQPQHF. Here the CDR3 DNA reads TGTGCCAGTAGGCCCACAGGGAGCTCTCATCAGCCCCAGCATTTT.